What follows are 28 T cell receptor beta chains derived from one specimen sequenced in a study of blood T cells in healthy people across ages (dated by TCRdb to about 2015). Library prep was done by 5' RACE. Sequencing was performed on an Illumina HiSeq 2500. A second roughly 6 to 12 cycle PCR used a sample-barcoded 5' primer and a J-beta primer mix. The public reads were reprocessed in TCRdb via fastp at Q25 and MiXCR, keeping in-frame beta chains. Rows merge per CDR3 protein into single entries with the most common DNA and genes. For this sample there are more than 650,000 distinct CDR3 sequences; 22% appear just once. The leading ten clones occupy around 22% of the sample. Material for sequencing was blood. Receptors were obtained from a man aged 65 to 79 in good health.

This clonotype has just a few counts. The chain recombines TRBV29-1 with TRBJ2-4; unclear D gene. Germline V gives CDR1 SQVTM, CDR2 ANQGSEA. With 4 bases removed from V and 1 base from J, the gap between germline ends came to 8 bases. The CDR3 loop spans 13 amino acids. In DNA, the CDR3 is TGCAGCGTTGCTTTGTTGGCCAAAAACATTCAGTACTTC. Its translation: CSVALLAKNIQYF.

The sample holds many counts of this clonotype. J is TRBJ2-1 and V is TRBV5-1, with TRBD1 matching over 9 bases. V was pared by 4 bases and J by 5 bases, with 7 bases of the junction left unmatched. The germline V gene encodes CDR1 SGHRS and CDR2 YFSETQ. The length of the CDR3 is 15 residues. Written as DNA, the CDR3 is TGCGCCAGCAGCCACGGGGACAGGGAACACAATGAGCAGTTCTTC. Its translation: CASSHGDREHNEQFF.

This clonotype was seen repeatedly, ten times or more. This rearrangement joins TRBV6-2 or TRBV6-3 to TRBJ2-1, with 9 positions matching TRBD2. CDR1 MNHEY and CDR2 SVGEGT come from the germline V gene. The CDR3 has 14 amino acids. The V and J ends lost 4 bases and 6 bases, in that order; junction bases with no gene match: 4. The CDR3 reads CASSLAGETNEQFF. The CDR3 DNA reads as TGTGCCAGCAGTTTAGCGGGAGAGACCAATGAGCAGTTCTTC.

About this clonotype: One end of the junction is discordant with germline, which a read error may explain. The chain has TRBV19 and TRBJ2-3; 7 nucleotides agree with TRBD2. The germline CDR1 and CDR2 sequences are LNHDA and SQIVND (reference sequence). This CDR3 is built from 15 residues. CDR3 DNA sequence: TGTGCCAGTAGTATTCGCGGGAGTGGCACAGGTACGCAGTATTTT. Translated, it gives CASSIRGSGTGTQYF.

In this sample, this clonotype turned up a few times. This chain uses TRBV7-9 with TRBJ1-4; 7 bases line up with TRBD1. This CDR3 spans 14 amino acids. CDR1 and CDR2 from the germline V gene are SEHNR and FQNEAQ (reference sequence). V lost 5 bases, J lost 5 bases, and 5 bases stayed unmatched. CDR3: CASSRGTENEKLFF. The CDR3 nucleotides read TGTGCCAGCAGCCGGGGGACAGAGAATGAAAAACTGTTTTTT.

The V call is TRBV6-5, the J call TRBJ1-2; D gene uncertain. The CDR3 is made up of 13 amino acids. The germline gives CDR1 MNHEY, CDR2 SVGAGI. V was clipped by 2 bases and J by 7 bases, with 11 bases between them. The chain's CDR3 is CASSYKGLGGYTF. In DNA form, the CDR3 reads TGTGCCAGCAGTTACAAGGGCCTTGGTGGCTACACCTTC.

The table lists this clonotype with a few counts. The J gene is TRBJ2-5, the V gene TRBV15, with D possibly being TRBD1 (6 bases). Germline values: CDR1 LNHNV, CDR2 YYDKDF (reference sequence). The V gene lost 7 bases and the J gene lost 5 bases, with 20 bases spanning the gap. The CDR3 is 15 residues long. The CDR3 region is CATNRHNRVGETQYF. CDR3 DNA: TGTGCCACCAACAGGCACAACAGGGTAGGGGAGACCCAGTACTTC.

The CDR3 nucleotides are TGTGCCAGCAGTGAAGCGCTGGCCCGGGGTCAGCCCCAGCATTTT. Encoded protein: CASSEALARGQPQHF. This chain joins TRBV2 and TRBJ1-5; D unclear. The germline V gene has CDR1 SNHLY and CDR2 FYNNEI. The V end was cut by 0 bases, the J end by 6 bases, with 12 bases between. CDR3 size: 15 residues.

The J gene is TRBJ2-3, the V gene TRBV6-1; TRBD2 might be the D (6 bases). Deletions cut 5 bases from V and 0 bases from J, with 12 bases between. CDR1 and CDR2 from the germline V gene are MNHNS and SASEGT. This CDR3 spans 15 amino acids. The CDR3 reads CASSTEGLSTDTQYF. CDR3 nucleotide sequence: TGTGCCAGCAGTACTGAGGGACTGAGCACAGATACGCAGTATTTT.

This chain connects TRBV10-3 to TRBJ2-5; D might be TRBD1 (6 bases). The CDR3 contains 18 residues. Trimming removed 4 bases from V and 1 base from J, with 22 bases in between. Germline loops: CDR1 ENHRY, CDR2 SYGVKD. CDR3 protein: CAISVGRGAPTFQETQYF. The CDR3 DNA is TGTGCCATCAGTGTAGGCAGGGGCGCACCCACGTTCCAAGAGACCCAGTACTTC.

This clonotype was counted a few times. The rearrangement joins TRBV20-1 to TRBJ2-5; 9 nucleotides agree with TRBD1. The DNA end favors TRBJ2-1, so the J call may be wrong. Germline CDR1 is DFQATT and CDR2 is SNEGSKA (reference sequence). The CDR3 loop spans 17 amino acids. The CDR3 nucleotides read TGCAGTGCTAGAGAGGTTGGCGGACAGGGGTGGGGGAATGAGCAGTTCTTC. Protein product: CSAREVGGQGWGNEQFF.

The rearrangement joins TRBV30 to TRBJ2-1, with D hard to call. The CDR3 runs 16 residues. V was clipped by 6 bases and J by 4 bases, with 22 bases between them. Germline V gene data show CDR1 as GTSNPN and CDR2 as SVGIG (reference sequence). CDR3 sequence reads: CACLSLGPLKYNEQFF. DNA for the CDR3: TGTGCCTGCCTATCCCTCGGGCCTTTGAAGTACAATGAGCAGTTCTTC.

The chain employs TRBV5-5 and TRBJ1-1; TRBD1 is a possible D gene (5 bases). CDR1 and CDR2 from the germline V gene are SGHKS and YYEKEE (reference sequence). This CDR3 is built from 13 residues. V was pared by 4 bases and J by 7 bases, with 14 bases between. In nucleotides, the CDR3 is TGTGCCAGCAGCCGGGGGGGGGGTGGTGAAGCTTTCTTT. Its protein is CASSRGGGGEAFF. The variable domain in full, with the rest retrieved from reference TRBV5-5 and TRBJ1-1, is DAGVTQSPTHLIKTRGQQVTLRCSPISGHKSVSWYQQVLGQGPQFIFQYYEKEERGRGNFPDRFSARQFPNYSSELNVNALLLGDSALYLCASSRGGGGEAFFGQGTRLTVV.

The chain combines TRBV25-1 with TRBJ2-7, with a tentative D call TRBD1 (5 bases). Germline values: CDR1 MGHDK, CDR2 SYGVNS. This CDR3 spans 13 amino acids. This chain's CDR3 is CASSEGANYEQHV. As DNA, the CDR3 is TGTGCCAGCAGTGAAGGGGCAAACTACGAGCAGCACGTC.

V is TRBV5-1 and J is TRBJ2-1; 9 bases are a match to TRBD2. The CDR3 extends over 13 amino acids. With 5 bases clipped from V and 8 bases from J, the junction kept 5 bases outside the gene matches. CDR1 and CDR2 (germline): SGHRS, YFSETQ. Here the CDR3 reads CASRPAGGDEQFF. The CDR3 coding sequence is TGCGCCAGCAGGCCAGCGGGAGGTGATGAGCAGTTCTTC. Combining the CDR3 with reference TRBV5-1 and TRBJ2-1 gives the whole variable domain KAGVTQTPRYLIKTRGQQVTLSCSPISGHRSVSWYQQTPGQGLQFLFEYFSETQRNKGNFPGRFSGRQFSNSRSEMNVSTLELGDSALYLCASRPAGGDEQFFGPGTRLTVL.

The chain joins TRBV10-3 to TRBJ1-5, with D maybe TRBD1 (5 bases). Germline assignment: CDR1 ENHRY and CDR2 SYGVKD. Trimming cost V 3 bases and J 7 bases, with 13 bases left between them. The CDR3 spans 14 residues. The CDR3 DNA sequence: TGTGCCATCAGTGAAGGGAGGGGTCAGCAGCCCCAGCATTTT. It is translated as CAISEGRGQQPQHF.

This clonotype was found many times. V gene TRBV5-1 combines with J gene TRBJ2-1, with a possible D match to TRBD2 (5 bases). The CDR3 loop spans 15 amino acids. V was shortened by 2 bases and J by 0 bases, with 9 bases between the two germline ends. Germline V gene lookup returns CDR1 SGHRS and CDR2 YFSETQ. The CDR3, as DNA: TGCGCCAGCAGCTTAGCGGTCGTCTCCTACAATGAGCAGTTCTTC. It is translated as CASSLAVVSYNEQFF.

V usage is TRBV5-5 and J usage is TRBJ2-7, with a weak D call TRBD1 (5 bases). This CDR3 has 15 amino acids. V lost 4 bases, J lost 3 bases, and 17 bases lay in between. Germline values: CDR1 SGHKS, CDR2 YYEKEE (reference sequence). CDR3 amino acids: CASSPQGNLLYEQYF. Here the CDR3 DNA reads TGTGCCAGCAGCCCGCAGGGAAATCTCCTCTACGAGCAGTACTTC.

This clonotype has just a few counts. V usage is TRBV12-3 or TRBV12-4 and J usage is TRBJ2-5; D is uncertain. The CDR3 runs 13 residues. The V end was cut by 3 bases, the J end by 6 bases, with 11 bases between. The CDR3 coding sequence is TGTGCCAGCAGTTTTGGAGCCGTACAGACCCAGTACTTC. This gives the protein CASSFGAVQTQYF.

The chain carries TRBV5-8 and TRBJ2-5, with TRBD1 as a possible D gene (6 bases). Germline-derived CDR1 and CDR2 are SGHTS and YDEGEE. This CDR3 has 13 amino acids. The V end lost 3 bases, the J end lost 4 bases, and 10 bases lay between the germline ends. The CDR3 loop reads CASSYRARETQYF. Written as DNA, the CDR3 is TGTGCCAGCAGCTACAGGGCTAGAGAGACCCAGTACTTC. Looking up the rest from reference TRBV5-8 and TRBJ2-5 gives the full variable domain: EAGVTQSPTHLIKTRGQQATLRCSPISGHTSVYWYQQALGLGLQFLLWYDEGEERNRGNFPPRFSGRQFPNYSSELNVNALELEDSALYLCASSYRARETQYFGPGTRLLVL.

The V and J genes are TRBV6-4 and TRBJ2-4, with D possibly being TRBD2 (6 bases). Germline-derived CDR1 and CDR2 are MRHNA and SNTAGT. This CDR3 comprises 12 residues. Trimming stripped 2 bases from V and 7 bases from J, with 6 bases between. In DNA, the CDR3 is TGTGCCAGCAGTGACAGCGGGAACATTCAGTACTTC. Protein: CASSDSGNIQYF.

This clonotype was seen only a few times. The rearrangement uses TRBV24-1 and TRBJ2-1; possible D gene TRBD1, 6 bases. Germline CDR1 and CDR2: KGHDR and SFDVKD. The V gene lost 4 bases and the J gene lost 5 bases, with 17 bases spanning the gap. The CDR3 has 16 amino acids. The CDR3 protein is CATSDPDRLSDNEQFF. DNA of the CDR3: TGTGCCACCAGTGACCCCGACAGGCTCTCGGACAATGAGCAGTTCTTC.

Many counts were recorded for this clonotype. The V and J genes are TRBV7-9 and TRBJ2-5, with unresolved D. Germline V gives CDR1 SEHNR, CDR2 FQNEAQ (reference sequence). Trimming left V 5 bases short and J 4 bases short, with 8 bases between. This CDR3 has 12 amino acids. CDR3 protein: CASSRSGETQYF. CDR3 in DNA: TGTGCCAGCAGCCGATCGGGAGAGACCCAGTACTTC.

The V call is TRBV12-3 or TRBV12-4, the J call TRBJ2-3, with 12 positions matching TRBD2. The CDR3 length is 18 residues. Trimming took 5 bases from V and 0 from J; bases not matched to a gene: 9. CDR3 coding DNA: TGTGCCAGCAGTCCCCCCTTCGGACTAGCGGGGAGCACAGATACGCAGTATTTT. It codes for CASSPPFGLAGSTDTQYF.

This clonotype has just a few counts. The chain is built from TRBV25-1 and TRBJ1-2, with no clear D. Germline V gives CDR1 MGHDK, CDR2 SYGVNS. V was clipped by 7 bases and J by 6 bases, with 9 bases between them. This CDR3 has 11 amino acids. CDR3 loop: CASMQNHGYTF. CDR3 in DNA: TGTGCCAGCATGCAGAACCATGGCTACACCTTC.

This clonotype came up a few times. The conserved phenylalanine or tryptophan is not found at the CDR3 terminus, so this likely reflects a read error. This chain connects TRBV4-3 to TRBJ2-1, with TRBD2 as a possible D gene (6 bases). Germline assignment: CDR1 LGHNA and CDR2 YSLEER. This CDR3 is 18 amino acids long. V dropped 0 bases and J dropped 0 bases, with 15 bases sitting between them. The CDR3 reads CASSQELLALSSYNEQFL. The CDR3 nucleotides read TGCGCCAGCAGCCAAGAGTTGCTAGCGCTTAGCTCCTACAATGAGCAGTTCCTC.

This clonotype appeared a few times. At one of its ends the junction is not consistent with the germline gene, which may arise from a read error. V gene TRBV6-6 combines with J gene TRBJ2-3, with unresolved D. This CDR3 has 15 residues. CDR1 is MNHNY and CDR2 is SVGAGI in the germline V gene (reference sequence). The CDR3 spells CASSYSRHRTDTQYF. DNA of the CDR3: TGTGCCAGTAGTTACTCGAGACATCGCACAGATACGCAGTATTTT.

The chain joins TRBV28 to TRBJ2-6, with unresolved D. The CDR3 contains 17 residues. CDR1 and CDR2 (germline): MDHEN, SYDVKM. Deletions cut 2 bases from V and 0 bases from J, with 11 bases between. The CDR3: CASSLVPFNSGANVLTF. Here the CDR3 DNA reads TGTGCCAGCAGTTTAGTCCCTTTTAACTCTGGGGCCAACGTCCTGACTTTC.